This passage covers 4 T cell receptor beta chains from one sample sequenced in a study of cytomegalovirus exposure and HLA in healthy donors. The PCR contained 60 Vbeta and 13 Jbeta primers. Libraries were prepared by immunoSEQ multiplex PCR; TCRdb keeps only in-frame clonotypes and omits some of them. This table has over 200,000 clones, over 65% appearing once. The sequenced sample was PBMCs. These TCRs come from a human donor in good health.

This chain connects TRBV4-1 to TRBJ1-2; D is unresolved. The CDR3 is made up of 14 amino acids. Germline values: CDR1 MGHRA, CDR2 YSYEKL. The V and J ends lost 0 bases and 4 bases respectively, with 9 bases between them. The CDR3 is CASSQEEASYGYTF. CDR3 in DNA: TGCGCCAGCAGCCAAGAGGAGGCGAGCTATGGCTACACCTTC.

The chain couples TRBV5-1 to TRBJ2-1; 9 bases line up with TRBD2. The trim removed 0 bases at V and 4 bases at J, leaving 5 bases unmatched. The germline CDR1 and CDR2 sequences are SGHRS and YFSETQ. This CDR3 is 16 amino acids long. CDR3 nucleotides: TGCGCCAGCAGCTTGGTGGCTAGCGGGATTTACAATGAGCAGTTCTTC. Residues: CASSLVASGIYNEQFF. Combining the CDR3 with reference TRBV5-1 and TRBJ2-1 gives the whole variable domain KAGVTQTPRYLIKTRGQQVTLSCSPISGHRSVSWYQQTPGQGLQFLFEYFSETQRNKGNFPGRFSGRQFSNSRSEMNVSTLELGDSALYLCASSLVASGIYNEQFFGPGTRLTVL.

The chain is built from TRBV9 and TRBJ1-2, with D possibly being TRBD1 (6 bases). The V end lost 3 bases, the J end lost 2 bases, and 17 bases lay between the germline ends. Per the germline V gene, CDR1 is SGDLS and CDR2 is YYNGEE. This CDR3 has 16 residues. CDR3 in DNA: TGTGCCAGCAGCGCGAGCTCGACAGGTCGGAACTATGGCTACACCTTC. As protein: CASSASSTGRNYGYTF. The full variable domain, completed using reference TRBV9 and TRBJ1-2, is DSGVTQTPKHLITATGQRVTLRCSPRSGDLSVYWYQQSLDQGLQFLIQYYNGEERAKGNILERFSAQQFPDLHSELNLSSLELGDSALYFCASSASSTGRNYGYTFGSGTRLTVV.

In this sample, this clone turned up a few times. The rearrangement links TRBV19 to TRBJ1-1; D ambiguous. CDR1 is LNHDA and CDR2 is SQIVND in the germline V gene (reference sequence). The CDR3 has 14 residues. Trimming shortened V by 1 base and J by 2 bases, and 8 bases separated the two germline ends. The chain's CDR3 is CASSIGPGNTEAFF. The CDR3 bases are TGTGCCAGTAGTATAGGGCCAGGCAACACTGAAGCTTTCTTT.